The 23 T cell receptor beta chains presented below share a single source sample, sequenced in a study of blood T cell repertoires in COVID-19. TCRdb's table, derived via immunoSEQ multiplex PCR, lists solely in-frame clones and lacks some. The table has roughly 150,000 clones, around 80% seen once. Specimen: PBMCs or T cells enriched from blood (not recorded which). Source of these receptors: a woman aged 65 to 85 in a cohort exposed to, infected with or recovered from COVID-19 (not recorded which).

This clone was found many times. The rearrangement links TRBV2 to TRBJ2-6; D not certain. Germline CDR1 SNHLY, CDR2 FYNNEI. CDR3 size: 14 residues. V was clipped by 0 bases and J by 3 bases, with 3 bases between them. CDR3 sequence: CASSEAYGANVLTF. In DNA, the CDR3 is TGTGCCAGCAGTGAAGCATATGGGGCCAACGTCCTGACTTTC.

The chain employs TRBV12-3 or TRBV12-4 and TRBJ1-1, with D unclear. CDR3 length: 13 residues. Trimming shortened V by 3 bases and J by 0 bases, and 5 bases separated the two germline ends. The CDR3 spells CASSFSLNTEAFF. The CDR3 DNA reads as TGTGCCAGCAGTTTTTCTCTGAACACTGAAGCTTTCTTT.

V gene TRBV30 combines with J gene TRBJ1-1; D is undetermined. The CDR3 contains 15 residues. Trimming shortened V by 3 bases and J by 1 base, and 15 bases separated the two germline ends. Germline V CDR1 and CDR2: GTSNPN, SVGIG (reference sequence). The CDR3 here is CAWSGVYYPNTEAFF. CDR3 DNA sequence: TGTGCCTGGAGCGGGGTCTATTACCCGAACACTGAAGCTTTCTTT. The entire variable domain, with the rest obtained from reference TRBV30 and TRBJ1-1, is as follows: SQTIHQWPATLVQPVGSPLSLECTVEGTSNPNLYWYRQAAGRGLQLLFYSVGIGQISSEVPQNLSASRPQDRQFILSSKKLLLSDSGFYLCAWSGVYYPNTEAFFGQGTRLTVV.

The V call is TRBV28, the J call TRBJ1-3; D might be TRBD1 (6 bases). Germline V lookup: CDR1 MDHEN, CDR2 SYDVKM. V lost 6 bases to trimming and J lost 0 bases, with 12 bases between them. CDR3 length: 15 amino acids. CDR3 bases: TGTGCCAGCAGCCTCGGACAGCACTCTGGAAACACCATATATTTT. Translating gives CASSLGQHSGNTIYF.

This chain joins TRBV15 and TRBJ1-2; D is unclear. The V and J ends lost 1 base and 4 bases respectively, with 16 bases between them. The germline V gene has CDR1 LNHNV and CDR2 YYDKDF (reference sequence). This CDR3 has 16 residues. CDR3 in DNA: TGTGCCACCAGCAGAGCGTCAGGCCAAGTTAGCTATGGCTACACCTTC. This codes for CATSRASGQVSYGYTF.

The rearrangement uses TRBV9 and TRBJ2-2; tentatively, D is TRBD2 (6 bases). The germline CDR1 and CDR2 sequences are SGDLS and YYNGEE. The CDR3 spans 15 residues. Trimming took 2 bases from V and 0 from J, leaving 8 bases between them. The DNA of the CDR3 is TGTGCCAGCAGCGTGGGGGGTACGAACACCGGGGAGCTGTTTTTT. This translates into CASSVGGTNTGELFF.

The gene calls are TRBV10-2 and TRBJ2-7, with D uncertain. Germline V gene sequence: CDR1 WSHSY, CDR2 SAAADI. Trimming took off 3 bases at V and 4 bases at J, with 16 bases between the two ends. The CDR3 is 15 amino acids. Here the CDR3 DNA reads TGCGCCAGCAGTGACCACCCTAACAGTGGTTACGAGCAGTACTTC. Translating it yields CASSDHPNSGYEQYF.

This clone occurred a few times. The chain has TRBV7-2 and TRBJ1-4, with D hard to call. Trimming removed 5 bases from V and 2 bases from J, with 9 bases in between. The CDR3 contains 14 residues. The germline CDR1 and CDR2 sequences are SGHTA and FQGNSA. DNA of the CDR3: TGTGCCAGCAGCCTAGGAGGGACTAATGAAAAACTGTTTTTT. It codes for CASSLGGTNEKLFF. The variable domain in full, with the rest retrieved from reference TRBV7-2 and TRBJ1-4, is GAGVSQSPSNKVTEKGKDVELRCDPISGHTALYWYRQSLGQGLEFLIYFQGNSAPDKSGLPSDRFSAERTGGSVSTLTIQRTQQEDSAVYLCASSLGGTNEKLFFGSGTQLSVL.

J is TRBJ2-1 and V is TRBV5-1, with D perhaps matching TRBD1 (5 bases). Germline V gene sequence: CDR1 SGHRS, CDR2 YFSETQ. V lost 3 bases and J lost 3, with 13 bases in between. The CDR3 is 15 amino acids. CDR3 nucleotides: TGCGCCAGCAGCTACAGTATTCAGGGCTACAATGAGCAGTTCTTC. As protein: CASSYSIQGYNEQFF.

The CDR3 reads CASSFSFPGTVENIQYF. The CDR3 coding sequence is TGTGCCAGCAGTTTTTCTTTTCCGGGGACTGTAGAAAACATTCAGTACTTC. The chain is built from TRBV28 and TRBJ2-4, with D tentatively TRBD2 (6 bases). Looked up from germline, CDR1 is MDHEN and CDR2 is SYDVKM. This CDR3 spans 17 amino acids. V was shortened by 3 bases and J by 5 bases, with 20 bases between the two germline ends. Combining the CDR3 with reference TRBV28 and TRBJ2-4 gives the whole variable domain DVKVTQSSRYLVKRTGEKVFLECVQDMDHENMFWYRQDPGLGLRLIYFSYDVKMKEKGDIPEGYSVSREKKERFSLILESASTNQTSMYLCASSFSFPGTVENIQYFGAGTRLSVL.

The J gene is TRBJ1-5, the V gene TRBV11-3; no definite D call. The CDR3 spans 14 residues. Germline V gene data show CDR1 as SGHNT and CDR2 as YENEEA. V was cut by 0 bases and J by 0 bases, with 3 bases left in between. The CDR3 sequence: CASSLDGSNQPQHF. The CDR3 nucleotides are TGTGCCAGCAGCTTAGACGGTAGCAATCAGCCCCAGCATTTT.

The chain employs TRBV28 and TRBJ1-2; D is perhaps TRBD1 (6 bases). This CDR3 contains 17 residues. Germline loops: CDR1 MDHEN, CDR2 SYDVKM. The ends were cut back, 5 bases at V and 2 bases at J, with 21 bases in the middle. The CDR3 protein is CASSRDRGKRGNYGYTF. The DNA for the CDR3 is TGTGCCAGCAGTCGGGATAGGGGGAAAAGAGGGAACTATGGCTACACCTTC.

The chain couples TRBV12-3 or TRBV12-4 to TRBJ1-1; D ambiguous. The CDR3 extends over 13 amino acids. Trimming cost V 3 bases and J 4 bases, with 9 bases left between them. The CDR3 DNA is TGTGCCAGCAGTTTTGGCGGTTTCACTGAAGCTTTCTTT. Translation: CASSFGGFTEAFF.

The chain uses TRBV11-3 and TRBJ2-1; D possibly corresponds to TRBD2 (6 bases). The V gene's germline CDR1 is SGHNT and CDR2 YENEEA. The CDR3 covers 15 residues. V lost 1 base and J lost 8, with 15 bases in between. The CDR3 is CASSLAGASQYEQFF. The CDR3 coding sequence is TGTGCCAGCAGCTTAGCGGGAGCGTCACAATATGAGCAGTTCTTC.

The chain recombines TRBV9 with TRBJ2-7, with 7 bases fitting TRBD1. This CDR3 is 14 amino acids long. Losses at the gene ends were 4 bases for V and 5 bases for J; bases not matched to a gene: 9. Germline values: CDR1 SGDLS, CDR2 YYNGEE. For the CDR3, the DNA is TGTGCCAGCAGCACCCAGACAGGGTCTGACGAGCAGTACTTC. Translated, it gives CASSTQTGSDEQYF.

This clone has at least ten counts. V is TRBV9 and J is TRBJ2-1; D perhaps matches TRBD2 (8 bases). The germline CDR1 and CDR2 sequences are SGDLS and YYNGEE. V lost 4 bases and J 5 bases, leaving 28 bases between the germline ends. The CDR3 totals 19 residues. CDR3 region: CASSPSGGGRSGIHNEQFF. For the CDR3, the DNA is TGTGCCAGCAGCCCTTCAGGGGGGGGACGTAGCGGGATCCACAATGAGCAGTTCTTC.

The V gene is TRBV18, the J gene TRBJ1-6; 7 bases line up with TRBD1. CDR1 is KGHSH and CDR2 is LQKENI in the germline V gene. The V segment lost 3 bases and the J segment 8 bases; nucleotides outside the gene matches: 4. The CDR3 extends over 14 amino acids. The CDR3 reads CASSPGGGDSPLHF. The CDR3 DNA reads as TGTGCCAGCTCACCTGGAGGGGGCGATTCACCCCTCCACTTT.

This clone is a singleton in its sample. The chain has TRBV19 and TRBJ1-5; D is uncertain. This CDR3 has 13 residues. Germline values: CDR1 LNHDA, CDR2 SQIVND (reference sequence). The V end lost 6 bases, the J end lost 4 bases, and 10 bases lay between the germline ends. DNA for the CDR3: TGTGCCAGTAGGGGGAGGGCAAATCAGCCCCAGCATTTT. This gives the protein CASRGRANQPQHF.

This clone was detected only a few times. Here the CDR3 reads CASRLMWLDEQFF. The CDR3 DNA reads as TGTGCCAGCAGGCTCATGTGGCTCGATGAGCAGTTCTTC. This chain connects TRBV6-5 to TRBJ2-1; no firm D call. The length of the CDR3 is 13 residues. CDR1 MNHEY and CDR2 SVGAGI come from the germline V gene. V was shortened by 6 bases and J by 8 bases, with 14 bases between the two germline ends.

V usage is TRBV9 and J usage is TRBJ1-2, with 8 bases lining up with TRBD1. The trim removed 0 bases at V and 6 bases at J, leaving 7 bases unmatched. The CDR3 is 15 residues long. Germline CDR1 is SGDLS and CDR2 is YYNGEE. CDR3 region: CASSVGQGARDGYTF. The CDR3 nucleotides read TGTGCCAGCAGCGTAGGGCAGGGGGCGCGGGATGGCTACACCTTC.

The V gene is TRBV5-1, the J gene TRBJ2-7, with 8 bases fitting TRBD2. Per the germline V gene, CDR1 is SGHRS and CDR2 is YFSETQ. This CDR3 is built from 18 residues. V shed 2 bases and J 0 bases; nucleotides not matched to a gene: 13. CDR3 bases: TGCGCCAGCAGCTTTAGGCCTGTAGCGGGAACGAGCTCCTACGAGCAGTACTTC. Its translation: CASSFRPVAGTSSYEQYF.

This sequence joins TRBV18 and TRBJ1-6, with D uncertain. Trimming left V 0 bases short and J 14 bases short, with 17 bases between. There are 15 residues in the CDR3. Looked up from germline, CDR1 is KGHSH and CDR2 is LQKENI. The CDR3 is CASSPPEGDGRTLHF. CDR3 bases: TGTGCCAGCTCACCACCTGAGGGAGACGGTCGAACCCTCCACTTT.

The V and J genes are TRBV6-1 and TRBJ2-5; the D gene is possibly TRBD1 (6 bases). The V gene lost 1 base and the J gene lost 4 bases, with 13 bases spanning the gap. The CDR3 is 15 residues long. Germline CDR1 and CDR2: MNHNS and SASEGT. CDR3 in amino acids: CASSEDRARGETQYF. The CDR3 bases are TGTGCCAGCAGTGAAGACAGGGCCCGGGGAGAGACCCAGTACTTC.